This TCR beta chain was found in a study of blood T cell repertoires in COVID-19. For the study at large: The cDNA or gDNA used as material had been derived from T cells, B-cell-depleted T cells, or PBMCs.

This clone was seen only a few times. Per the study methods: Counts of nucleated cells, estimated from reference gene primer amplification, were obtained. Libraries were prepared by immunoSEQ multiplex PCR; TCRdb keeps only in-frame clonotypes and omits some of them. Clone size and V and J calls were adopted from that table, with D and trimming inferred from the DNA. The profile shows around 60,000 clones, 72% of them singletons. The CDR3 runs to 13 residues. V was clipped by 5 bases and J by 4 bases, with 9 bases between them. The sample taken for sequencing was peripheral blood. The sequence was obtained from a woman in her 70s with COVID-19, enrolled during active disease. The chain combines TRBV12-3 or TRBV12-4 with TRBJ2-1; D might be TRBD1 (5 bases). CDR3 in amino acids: CASSPQEYNEQFF. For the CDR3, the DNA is TGTGCCAGCAGTCCACAGGAATACAATGAGCAGTTCTTC.